What follows describes a single TCR beta chain. Germline CDR1 and CDR2: SNHLY and FYNNEI. The ends lost 11 bases at V and 8 bases at J; junction bases unmatched: 9. CDR3 length equals 13 residues. This entry is derived from a study of blood T cell repertoires in COVID-19. Libraries were prepared by immunoSEQ multiplex PCR; TCRdb keeps only in-frame clonotypes and omits some of them. The sample lists tens of thousands of clones, around 81% occurring once. This chain links TRBV2 with TRBJ2-1, with 10 bases that match TRBD1. This sequence was found in a man older than 75 with acute or convalescent COVID-19. The sample comprised peripheral blood. CDR3 DNA: TGTGCCGGCCAGAGGGACAGGGGTGATGAGCAGTTCTTC. Amino acids: CAGQRDRGDEQFF.